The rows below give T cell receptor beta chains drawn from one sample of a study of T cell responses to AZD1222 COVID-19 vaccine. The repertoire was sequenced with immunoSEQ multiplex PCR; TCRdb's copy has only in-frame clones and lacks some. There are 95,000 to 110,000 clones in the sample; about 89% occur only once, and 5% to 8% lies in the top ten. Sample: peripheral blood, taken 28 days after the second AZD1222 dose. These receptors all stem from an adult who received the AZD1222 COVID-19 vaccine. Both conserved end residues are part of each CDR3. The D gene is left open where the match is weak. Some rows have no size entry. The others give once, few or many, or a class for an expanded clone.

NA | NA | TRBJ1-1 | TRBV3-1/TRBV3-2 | CASSQAALPEAFF | TGTGCCAGCAGCCAAGCCGCCCTGCCTGAAGCTTTCTTT
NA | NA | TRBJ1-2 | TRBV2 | CASSEVTLGYGYTF | TGTGCCAGCAGTGAAGTAACCCTAGGCTATGGCTACACCTTC
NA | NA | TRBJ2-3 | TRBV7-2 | CASSLDPPSTDTQYF | TGTGCCAGCAGCTTAGACCCGCCTAGCACAGATACGCAGTATTTT
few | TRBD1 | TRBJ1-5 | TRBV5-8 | CASNPQGNQPQHF | TGTGCCAGCAACCCACAGGGGAATCAGCCCCAGCATTTT
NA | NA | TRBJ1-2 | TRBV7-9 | CASSLIRIVRACTF | TGTGCCAGCAGCTTAATTCGAATTGTGAGGGCCTGCACCTTC
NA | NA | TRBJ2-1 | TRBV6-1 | CASSEAGRGEEFF | TGTGCCAGCAGTGAAGCGGGCAGGGGTGAGGAGTTCTTC
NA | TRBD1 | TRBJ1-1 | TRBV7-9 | CAGQGGMNTEAFF | TGTGCCGGACAGGGTGGCATGAACACTGAAGCTTTCTTT
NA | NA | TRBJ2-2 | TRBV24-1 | CATSDIGTKGNTGELFF | TGTGCCACCAGTGATATCGGGACGAAGGGGAACACCGGGGAGCTGTTTTTT
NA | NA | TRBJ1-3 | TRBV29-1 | CSVEGAGNTIYF | TGCAGCGTTGAGGGGGCTGGAAACACCATATATTTT
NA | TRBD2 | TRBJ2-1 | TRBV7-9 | CAGEEREGQDEQFF | TGTGCCGGGGAAGAACGGGAGGGCCAGGATGAGCAGTTCTTC
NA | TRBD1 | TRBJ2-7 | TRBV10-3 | CAISEFSNRGNNEQYF | TGTGCCATCAGTGAGTTTAGTAACAGGGGGAACAACGAGCAGTACTTC
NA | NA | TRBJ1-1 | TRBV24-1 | CATSGAGRAFF | TGTGCCACCTCCGGGGCGGGAAGAGCTTTCTTT
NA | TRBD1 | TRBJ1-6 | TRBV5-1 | CASSLGQGLPPLHF | TGCGCCAGCAGCTTAGGACAGGGCCTGCCACCCCTCCACTTT
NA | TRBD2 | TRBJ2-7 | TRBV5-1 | CASSEGLARSYEQYF | TGCGCCAGCAGCGAGGGACTAGCGCGGTCCTACGAGCAGTACTTC
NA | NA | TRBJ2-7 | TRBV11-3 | CASSLAPGGIYEQYF | TGTGCCAGCAGCTTAGCTCCAGGGGGGATCTACGAGCAGTACTTC
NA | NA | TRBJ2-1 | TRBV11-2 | CASRPTLGGSYNEQFF | TGTGCCAGCAGACCTACGCTAGGCGGGTCTTACAATGAGCAGTTCTTC
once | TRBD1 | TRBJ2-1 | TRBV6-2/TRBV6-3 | CASSSTGVDEQFF | TGTGCCAGCAGTTCTACAGGGGTTGATGAGCAGTTCTTC
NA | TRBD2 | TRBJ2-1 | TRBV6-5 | CASSPGTSGYNEQFF | TGTGCCAGCAGCCCGGGGACTAGCGGATACAATGAGCAGTTCTTC
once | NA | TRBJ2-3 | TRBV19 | CASSSELKPGDTQYF | TGTGCCAGTAGTTCCGAGCTGAAGCCCGGAGATACGCAGTATTTT
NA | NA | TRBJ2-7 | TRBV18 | CASSLSGTVEYEQYF | TGTGCCAGCTCACTGTCCGGGACTGTGGAATACGAGCAGTACTTC
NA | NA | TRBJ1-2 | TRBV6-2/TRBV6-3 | CASSDGPEVDYGYTF | TGTGCCAGCAGTGACGGACCCGAAGTAGACTATGGCTACACCTTC
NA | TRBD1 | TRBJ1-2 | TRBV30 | CAWSVWTGGNYGYTF | TGTGCCTGGAGTGTATGGACAGGGGGAAACTATGGCTACACCTTC
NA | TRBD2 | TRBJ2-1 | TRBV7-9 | CASSLLGGSYNEQFF | TGTGCCAGCAGCTTACTGGGGGGGTCCTACAATGAGCAGTTCTTC
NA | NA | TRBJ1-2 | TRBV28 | CASSPRGSDYGYTF | TGTGCCAGCAGTCCCAGAGGTTCGGACTATGGCTACACCTTC
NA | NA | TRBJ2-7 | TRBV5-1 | CASSVGGDYYEQYF | TGCGCCAGCAGCGTTGGGGGAGACTACTACGAGCAGTACTTC
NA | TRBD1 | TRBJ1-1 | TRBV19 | CASSIWDRAVNTEAFF | TGTGCCAGTAGTATTTGGGACAGGGCTGTTAACACTGAAGCTTTCTTT
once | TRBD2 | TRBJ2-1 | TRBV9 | CASSVVASGRLYNEQFF | TGTGCCAGCAGCGTAGTGGCTAGCGGGAGGCTGTACAATGAGCAGTTCTTC
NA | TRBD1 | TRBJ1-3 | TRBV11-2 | CASRRQQGAGIYF | TGTGCCAGCAGGCGACAACAGGGGGCCGGCATATATTTT
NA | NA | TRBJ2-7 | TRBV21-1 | CASSKIGLAGTYEQYF | TGTGCCAGCAGCAAAATTGGGCTAGCGGGCACCTACGAGCAGTACTTC
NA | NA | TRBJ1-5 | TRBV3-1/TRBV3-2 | CASSQRSAQPQHF | TGTGCCAGCAGCCAACGGTCGGCGCAGCCCCAGCATTTT
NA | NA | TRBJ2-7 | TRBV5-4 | CASQDGLSYEQYF | TGTGCCAGCCAGGACGGGCTTTCCTACGAGCAGTACTTC
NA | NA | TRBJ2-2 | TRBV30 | CAWSPGAPSGGELFF | TGTGCCTGGAGTCCCGGGGCCCCGTCAGGCGGGGAGCTGTTTTTT
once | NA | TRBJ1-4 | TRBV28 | CASSLEGQAEFEKLFF | TGTGCCAGCAGTTTGGAGGGGCAAGCTGAATTTGAAAAACTGTTTTTT
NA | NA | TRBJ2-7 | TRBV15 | CATSTQLVYEQYF | TGTGCCACCAGCACCCAACTAGTCTACGAGCAGTACTTC
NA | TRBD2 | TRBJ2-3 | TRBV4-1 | CASSPGGAGGGTDTQYF | TGCGCCAGCAGCCCCGGGGGAGCGGGGGGTGGCACAGATACGCAGTATTTT
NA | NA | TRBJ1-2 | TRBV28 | CASSFPRGTLNYGYTF | TGTGCCAGCAGTTTTCCAAGAGGGACACTTAACTATGGCTACACCTTC
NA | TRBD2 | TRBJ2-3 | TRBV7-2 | CASSPFGLAGADTQYF | TGTGCCAGCAGCCCCTTCGGACTAGCGGGGGCAGATACGCAGTATTTT
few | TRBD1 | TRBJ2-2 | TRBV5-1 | CASTRTGANTGELFF | TGCGCCAGCACCCGGACAGGAGCGAACACCGGGGAGCTGTTTTTT
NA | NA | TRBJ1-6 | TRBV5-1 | CASSVGLRNSPLHF | TGCGCCAGCAGTGTCGGCCTCAGGAATTCACCCCTCCACTTT
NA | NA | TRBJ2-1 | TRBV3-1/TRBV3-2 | CASSPDGGSYNEQFF | TGTGCCAGCAGCCCGGACGGCGGCTCCTACAATGAGCAGTTCTTC
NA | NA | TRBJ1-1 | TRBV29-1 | CSGIDGNTEAFF | TGCAGCGGCATTGACGGAAACACTGAAGCTTTCTTT
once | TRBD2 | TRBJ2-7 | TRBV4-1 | CASSQGTSGSVPYEQYF | TGCGCCAGCAGCCAGGGGACTAGCGGGAGCGTCCCCTACGAGCAGTACTTC
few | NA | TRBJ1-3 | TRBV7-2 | CASSSRTANSGNTIYF | TGTGCCAGCAGCTCTCGCACAGCCAACTCTGGAAACACCATATATTTT
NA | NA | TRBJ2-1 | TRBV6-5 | CASSPGTEGVNEQFF | TGTGCCAGCAGCCCCGGGACGGAGGGAGTGAATGAGCAGTTCTTC
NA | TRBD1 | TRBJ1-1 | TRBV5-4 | CASSLAGTGGALSGFTEAFF | TGTGCCAGCAGCTTGGCCGGGACAGGGGGCGCATTGTCCGGGTTCACTGAAGCTTTCTTT
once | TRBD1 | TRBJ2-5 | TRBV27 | CASSPRDRAAQYF | TGTGCCAGCTCCCCCCGGGACAGGGCGGCCCAGTACTTC
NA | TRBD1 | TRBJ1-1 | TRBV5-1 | CASSLVGGWTGMDGTEAFF | TGCGCCAGCAGCTTGGTGGGCGGGTGGACAGGGATGGATGGCACTGAAGCTTTCTTT
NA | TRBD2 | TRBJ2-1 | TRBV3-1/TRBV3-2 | CASRAGLASYNEQFF | TGTGCCAGCAGGGCCGGACTAGCGAGCTACAATGAGCAGTTCTTC
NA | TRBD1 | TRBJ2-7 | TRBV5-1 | CASSTTGVEQYF | TGCGCCAGCAGCACGACAGGGGTCGAGCAGTACTTC
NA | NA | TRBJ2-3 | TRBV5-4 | CASSQISSTDTQYF | TGTGCCAGCAGCCAGATCTCTAGCACAGATACGCAGTATTTT
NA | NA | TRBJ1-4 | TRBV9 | CASSVPGTSEKLFF | TGTGCCAGCAGCGTCCCCGGGACAAGTGAAAAACTGTTTTTT